This entry lists 22 T cell receptor beta chains sequenced from one sample in a study of human T cells and chemical hapten exposure. TCRdb recomputed calls from the RACE reads with MiXCR, one row per CDR3 protein. Among some 200,000 distinct CDR3 sequences listed, 25% to 30% were seen once. Time point reported: pre-sensitization, week 0. The sample's treatment: therapeutic diphenylcyclopropenone sensitization with weekly scalp DPC. The source was whole blood, collected in connection with sensitization to the hapten diphenylcyclopropenone (DPC). These receptors came from a woman aged 25 to 39 with alopecia areata. Some clones in this sample may be carry-over from other donors' samples.

V gene TRBV10-3 combines with J gene TRBJ2-3, with TRBD2 matching 9 bases. This CDR3 is 16 amino acids long. Trimming cost V 7 bases and J 1 base; bases outside gene matches: 9. The germline gives CDR1 ENHRY, CDR2 SYGVKD. Here the CDR3 reads CAITKRASGGTDTQYF. For the CDR3, the DNA is TGTGCCATCACTAAACGGGCTAGCGGGGGCACAGATACGCAGTATTTT.

CDR3 in amino acids: CASRVPNQPQHF. The CDR3 DNA follows: TGTGCCAGCCGGGTACCCAATCAGCCCCAGCATTTT. The chain joins TRBV28 to TRBJ1-5; D gene ambiguous. Germline assignment: CDR1 MDHEN and CDR2 SYDVKM. The CDR3 totals 12 residues. Trimming took off 8 bases at V and 3 bases at J, with 8 bases between the two ends.

This clonotype was detected a few times. V gene TRBV2 combines with J gene TRBJ1-5; TRBD1 matches 7 bases. Germline-derived CDR1 and CDR2 are SNHLY and FYNNEI. CDR3 length: 14 residues. Trimming took 4 bases from V and 6 from J; bases not matched to a gene: 6. The CDR3 DNA reads TGTGCCAGCAGTGTGGCGGGGGACAGTCAGCCCCAGCATTTT. Protein product: CASSVAGDSQPQHF. The full variable domain, with the rest looked up from reference TRBV2 and TRBJ1-5, is EPEVTQTPSHQVTQMGQEVILRCVPISNHLYFYWYRQILGQKVEFLVSFYNNEISEKSEIFDDQFSVERPDGSNFTLKIRSTKLEDSAMYFCASSVAGDSQPQHFGDGTRLSIL.

V usage is TRBV10-3 and J usage is TRBJ1-4; possible D gene TRBD1, 6 bases. V lost 6 bases and J 6 bases, leaving 11 bases between the germline ends. CDR1 and CDR2 (germline): ENHRY, SYGVKD. The CDR3 is 13 amino acids. The CDR3 DNA reads TGTGCCATCAGCGGGGGGCTTGATGAAAAACTGTTTTTT. Its protein product is CAISGGLDEKLFF.

This clonotype was seen once. V and J are TRBV10-3 and TRBJ2-2; D possibly corresponds to TRBD1 (6 bases). V was cut by 3 bases and J by 1 base, with 12 bases left in between. There are 16 residues in the CDR3. Per the germline V gene, CDR1 is ENHRY and CDR2 is SYGVKD. CDR3: CAISEAVDRNTGELFF. CDR3 coding DNA: TGTGCCATCAGTGAAGCTGTGGACAGGAACACCGGGGAGCTGTTTTTT.

This clonotype was observed a handful of times. This sequence joins TRBV5-1 and TRBJ1-1, with D unresolved. The V end was cut by 6 bases, the J end by 5 bases, with 14 bases between. From germline, CDR1 is SGHRS and CDR2 YFSETQ. The CDR3 runs to 13 residues. Here the CDR3 DNA reads TGCGCCAGCACCCCCCCCGCGGGGACTGAAGCTTTCTTT. Translating gives CASTPPAGTEAFF.

This clonotype was observed a few times. The chain recombines TRBV4-1 with TRBJ1-2; D remains unclear. V was shortened by 1 base and J by 8 bases, with 14 bases between the two germline ends. The CDR3 contains 14 residues. Germline V gives CDR1 MGHRA, CDR2 YSYEKL. The CDR3 here is CASSQVEGVRGYTF. CDR3 in DNA: TGCGCCAGCAGCCAAGTAGAAGGAGTTCGGGGCTACACCTTC.

The J gene is TRBJ2-7, the V gene TRBV27; 7 bases match TRBD2. The junction had 5 bases not matched to a gene; V was cut back by 3 bases and J by 0 bases. CDR1 MNHEY and CDR2 SMNVEV come from the germline V gene (reference sequence). CDR3 length: 15 amino acids. This CDR3 reads CASSFRRGSSYEQYF. As DNA, the CDR3 is TGTGCCAGCAGTTTTCGGCGGGGGAGCTCCTACGAGCAGTACTTC.

This clonotype was seen a handful of times. This rearrangement joins TRBV9 to TRBJ2-3, with 7 bases aligning to TRBD1. Germline CDR1 is SGDLS and CDR2 is YYNGEE. V lost 2 bases to trimming and J lost 5 bases; unmatched junction nucleotides: 2. The CDR3 loop spans 13 amino acids. The CDR3: CASSVQGEDTQYF. The CDR3 DNA sequence: TGTGCCAGCAGCGTCCAGGGGGAAGATACGCAGTATTTT.

Comments on this clonotype: One end of the junction varies from germline; a read error may be responsible. The chain combines TRBV28 with TRBJ2-7; D not certain. CDR1 is MDHEN, CDR2 SYDVKM, per germline. This CDR3 spans 12 amino acids. CDR3 sequence (DNA): TGTGCCAGCAGTCCCCCCGTAGGGCACCTCAACTTC. Protein sequence: CASSPPVGHLNF.

V gene TRBV4-3 combines with J gene TRBJ1-5, with no clear D. V was shortened by 0 bases and J by 2 bases, with 14 bases between the two germline ends. Per the germline V gene, CDR1 is LGHNA and CDR2 is YSLEER. The CDR3 totals 17 residues. This chain's CDR3 is CASSQETGGQGNQPQHF. CDR3 nucleotide sequence: TGCGCCAGCAGCCAAGAGACGGGAGGGCAGGGCAATCAGCCCCAGCATTTT.

The rearrangement uses TRBV20-1 and TRBJ1-1; 7 bases are a match to TRBD1. Germline V gene lookup returns CDR1 DFQATT and CDR2 SNEGSKA (reference sequence). Trimming took 0 bases from V and 1 from J; bases not matched to a gene: 8. The CDR3 runs 16 residues. The CDR3 bases are TGCAGTGCTAGAGACAACAGGGGTCGAGGGAACACTGAAGCTTTCTTT. Encoded protein: CSARDNRGRGNTEAFF.

In this sample, this clonotype turned up a few times. The chain employs TRBV20-1 and TRBJ1-3, with D unclear. Germline lookup yields CDR1 DFQATT and CDR2 SNEGSKA (reference sequence). Trimming took 3 bases from V and 3 from J, leaving 9 bases between them. The CDR3 runs 13 residues. The CDR3 spells CSARPPLGNTIYF. The CDR3 nucleotides are TGCAGTGCTAGGCCTCCCCTTGGAAACACCATATATTTT.

The chain is built from TRBV7-2 and TRBJ1-6, with a tentative D call TRBD1 (6 bases). The germline CDR1 and CDR2 sequences are SGHTA and FQGNSA. The V end was cut by 5 bases, the J end by 9 bases, with 14 bases between. This CDR3 comprises 14 residues. The CDR3, as DNA: TGTGCCAGCAGCCAGGGGTTTCACAGTTCACCCCTCCACTTT. The encoded protein is CASSQGFHSSPLHF.

This clonotype turned up a few times. V usage is TRBV29-1 and J usage is TRBJ2-7, with 7 bases matching TRBD2. With 6 bases clipped from V and 0 bases from J, the junction kept 8 bases outside the gene matches. The CDR3 has 14 residues. Germline V gene sequence: CDR1 SQVTM, CDR2 ANQGSEA. In nucleotides, the CDR3 is TGCAGCGTCGCCTATAGCGGGTCCTCCTACGAGCAGTACTTC. Protein: CSVAYSGSSYEQYF.

The genes are TRBV28 and TRBJ1-5, with D hard to call. V was shortened by 2 bases and J by 3 bases, with 5 bases between the two germline ends. The CDR3 has 13 amino acids. Germline V lookup: CDR1 MDHEN, CDR2 SYDVKM. Written as DNA, the CDR3 is TGTGCCAGCAGTTTACCTTCCAATCAGCCCCAGCATTTT. Its protein product is CASSLPSNQPQHF.

This clonotype appeared a few times. The rearrangement joins TRBV5-6 to TRBJ1-2; 8 bases match TRBD1. Germline values: CDR1 SGHDT, CDR2 YYEEEE. V was pared by 1 base and J by 4 bases, with 6 bases of the junction left unmatched. The CDR3 is 15 residues long. The CDR3 DNA is TGTGCCAGCAGCTTGATCCGGGACAGGACCTATGGCTACACCTTC. Translating it yields CASSLIRDRTYGYTF.

The J gene is TRBJ2-7, the V gene TRBV4-3; 8 nucleotides agree with TRBD2. J gave up 6 bases and V 0 bases, and 10 bases lay outside the gene matches. Germline CDR1 is LGHNA and CDR2 is YSLEER. This CDR3 region has 16 residues. CDR3: CASSQDLQRESLEQYF. The CDR3 nucleotides read TGCGCCAGCAGCCAAGATCTCCAGCGGGAGAGTCTCGAGCAGTACTTC.

This clonotype was found a few times. This chain joins TRBV29-1 and TRBJ2-7; D gene uncertain. CDR1 SQVTM and CDR2 ANQGSEA come from the germline V gene. The CDR3 sequence is 12 residues long. Trimming took 0 bases from V and 5 from J, leaving 8 bases between them. For the CDR3, the DNA is TGCAGCGTTGAAGATGGGGTGCACGAGCAGTACTTC. Protein product: CSVEDGVHEQYF.

This clonotype was detected only a few times. The V gene is TRBV4-1, the J gene TRBJ2-3, with TRBD1 matching 9 bases. CDR1 and CDR2 (germline): MGHRA, YSYEKL. V shed 0 bases, J shed 5 bases, and the junction held 12 bases outside the gene matches. This CDR3 has 18 residues. CDR3 amino acids: CASSQDAVLQGAKDTQYF. The CDR3 DNA is TGCGCCAGCAGCCAAGACGCGGTCTTACAGGGGGCGAAAGATACGCAGTATTTT.

This clonotype was observed a few times. This chain links TRBV6-1 with TRBJ2-7, with unresolved D. CDR3 size: 14 residues. Germline lookup yields CDR1 MNHNS and CDR2 SASEGT. Trimming stripped 0 bases from V and 0 bases from J, with 6 bases between. CDR3 in amino acids: CASSEAGISYEQYF. For the CDR3, the DNA is TGTGCCAGCAGTGAAGCAGGGATCTCCTACGAGCAGTACTTC.

The rearrangement links TRBV5-1 to TRBJ2-5; 7 positions agree with TRBD1. This CDR3 has 15 residues. Per the germline V gene, CDR1 is SGHRS and CDR2 is YFSETQ. V dropped 6 bases and J dropped 5; count of bases not matched to a gene: 13. The chain's CDR3 is CASKSQGDPRETQYF. CDR3 nucleotide sequence: TGCGCCAGCAAATCCCAGGGGGACCCCAGGGAGACCCAGTACTTC.